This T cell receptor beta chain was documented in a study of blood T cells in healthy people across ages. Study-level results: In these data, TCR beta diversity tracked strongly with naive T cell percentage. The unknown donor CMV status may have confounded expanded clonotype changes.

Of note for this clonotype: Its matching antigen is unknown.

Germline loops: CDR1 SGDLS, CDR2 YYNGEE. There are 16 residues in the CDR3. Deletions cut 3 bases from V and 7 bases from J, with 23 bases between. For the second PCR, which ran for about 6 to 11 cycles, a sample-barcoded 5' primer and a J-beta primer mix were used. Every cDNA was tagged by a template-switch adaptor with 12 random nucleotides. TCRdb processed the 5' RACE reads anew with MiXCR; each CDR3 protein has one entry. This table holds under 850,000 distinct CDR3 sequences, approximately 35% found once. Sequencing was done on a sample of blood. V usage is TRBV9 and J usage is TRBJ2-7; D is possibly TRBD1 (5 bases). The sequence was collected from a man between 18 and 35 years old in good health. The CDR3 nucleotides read TGTGCCAGCAGCGGTACAGGTGTAGGGTCCGACAATGAGCAGTACTTC. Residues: CASSGTGVGSDNEQYF.